This T cell receptor (beta chain) emerged from a study of response to subunit inactivated influenza vaccine. Germline CDR1 and CDR2: DFQATT and SNEGSKA (reference sequence). Trimming cost V 5 bases and J 1 base, with 10 bases left between them. This CDR3 has 13 residues. TCRdb reprocessed the RT-PCR reads with MiXCR, giving one entry per CDR3 protein. The sample holds hundreds of thousands of distinct CDR3 sequences; roughly 10% are singletons and the top ten take approximately 10%. The same data also went into a second study, on T cells expressing NK-cell markers. As reported in that work: Beta-chain TCR cDNA was generated via 5'RACE template switching with UMIs. It was from sorted CD3+CD56+NKG2C+, CD3+CD56+NKG2C- and CD3+CD56-NKG2C+ T cells that TCR beta repertoires came. Out of eight donors sequenced, seven tested HCMV-seropositive and the remaining one seronegative. Of the CD8+ T cell pool in roughly six donors, roughly 1.0-8% was accounted for by dominant NKG2C+ clonotypes. Expanded NKG2C+ T cell clones were not confirmed as HCMV-specific.

The sequence came from a man aged 50-60 years who received an inactivated influenza vaccine. The sample consisted of PBMCs from blood, taken on the day of vaccination. This chain uses TRBV20-1 with TRBJ2-3; D is perhaps TRBD2 (6 bases). In nucleotides, the CDR3 is TGCAGTGCTGCGGGACCCGGCACAGATACGCAGTATTTT. It is translated as CSAAGPGTDTQYF.